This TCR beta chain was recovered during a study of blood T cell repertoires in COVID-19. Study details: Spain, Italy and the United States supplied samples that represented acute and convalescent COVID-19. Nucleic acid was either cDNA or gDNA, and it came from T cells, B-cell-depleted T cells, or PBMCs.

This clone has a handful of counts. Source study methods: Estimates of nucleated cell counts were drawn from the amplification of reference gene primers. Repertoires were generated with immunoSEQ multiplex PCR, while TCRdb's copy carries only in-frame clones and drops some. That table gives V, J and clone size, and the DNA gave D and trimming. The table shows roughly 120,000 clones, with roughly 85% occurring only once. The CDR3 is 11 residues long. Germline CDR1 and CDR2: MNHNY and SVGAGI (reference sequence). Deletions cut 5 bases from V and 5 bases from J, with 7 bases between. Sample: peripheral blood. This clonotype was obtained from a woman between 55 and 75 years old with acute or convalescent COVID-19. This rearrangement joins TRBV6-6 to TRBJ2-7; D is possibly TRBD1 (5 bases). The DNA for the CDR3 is TGTGCCAGCAGTCCCAGGGACGAGCAGTACTTC. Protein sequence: CASSPRDEQYF.